A selection of T cell receptor beta chains follows, all from one sample in a study of T cell responses to AZD1222 COVID-19 vaccine. Some clones are missing from TCRdb's copy, which holds only in-frame ones; the method was immunoSEQ multiplex PCR. Altogether 170,000 or so clones are present, about nine tenths being singletons, with the ten largest covering about 2.6%. Here the sequenced sample was peripheral blood, taken on day 0 of AZD1222 vaccination. The receptors come from an adult in good health. The CDR3 runs from the conserved cysteine through the conserved F or W. The order of the fields is CDR3 length, V gene, D gene, J gene, clone size, CDR3 protein, CDR3 DNA. The D gene is left open where the match is weak. Size is stated for part of the rows, as once, few or many counts, or as a class when the clone is expanded.

CDR3 length: 14
V gene: TRBV6-1
D gene: -
J gene: TRBJ1-2
clone size: -
CDR3 protein: CASSEMRETGGYTF
CDR3 DNA: TGTGCCAGCAGTGAAATGAGAGAAACTGGGGGCTACACCTTC

CDR3 length: 19
V gene: TRBV5-5
D gene: -
J gene: TRBJ2-4
clone size: -
CDR3 protein: CASSFSPVDESNGPNIQYF
CDR3 DNA: TGTGCCAGCAGCTTTTCACCTGTTGACGAATCTAACGGGCCCAACATTCAGTACTTC

CDR3 length: 20
V gene: TRBV6-4
D gene: -
J gene: TRBJ1-5
clone size: -
CDR3 protein: CASSEQTSHTGRYSNQPQHF
CDR3 DNA: TGTGCCAGCAGTGAACAAACCTCACATACAGGGAGGTATAGCAATCAGCCCCAGCATTTT

CDR3 length: 15
V gene: TRBV6-4
D gene: -
J gene: TRBJ1-2
clone size: -
CDR3 protein: CASSDSMGARDVYTF
CDR3 DNA: TGTGCCAGCAGTGACTCGATGGGGGCCCGGGACGTCTACACCTTC

CDR3 length: 14
V gene: TRBV5-1
D gene: -
J gene: TRBJ1-2
clone size: -
CDR3 protein: CASSLAVSKGGYTF
CDR3 DNA: TGCGCCAGCAGCTTGGCAGTCTCGAAGGGTGGCTACACCTTC

CDR3 length: 11
V gene: TRBV30
D gene: -
J gene: TRBJ2-7
clone size: -
CDR3 protein: CAWVGLNEQYF
CDR3 DNA: TGTGCCTGGGTGGGGTTGAACGAGCAGTACTTC

CDR3 length: 14
V gene: TRBV6-5
D gene: -
J gene: TRBJ2-7
clone size: -
CDR3 protein: CASSYSGGPYEQYF
CDR3 DNA: TGTGCCAGCAGTTACTCCGGGGGACCCTACGAGCAGTACTTC

CDR3 length: 13
V gene: TRBV12-3/TRBV12-4
D gene: -
J gene: TRBJ1-1
clone size: -
CDR3 protein: CASSLRGNTEAFF
CDR3 DNA: TGTGCCAGCAGTTTAAGGGGGAACACTGAAGCTTTCTTT

CDR3 length: 14
V gene: TRBV2
D gene: TRBD1
J gene: TRBJ1-1
clone size: -
CDR3 protein: CASSRDSSNTEAFF
CDR3 DNA: TGTGCCAGCAGCCGGGACAGTTCGAACACTGAAGCTTTCTTT

CDR3 length: 12
V gene: TRBV12-3/TRBV12-4
D gene: -
J gene: TRBJ1-2
clone size: few
CDR3 protein: CASSLASYGYTF
CDR3 DNA: TGTGCCAGCAGTTTAGCCAGCTATGGCTACACCTTC

CDR3 length: 13
V gene: TRBV9
D gene: -
J gene: TRBJ2-7
clone size: -
CDR3 protein: CASSAIPEDEQYF
CDR3 DNA: TGTGCCAGCAGCGCCATCCCGGAGGACGAGCAGTACTTC

CDR3 length: 15
V gene: TRBV3-1/TRBV3-2
D gene: -
J gene: TRBJ1-2
clone size: -
CDR3 protein: CASSEASTGIYGYTF
CDR3 DNA: TGTGCCAGCAGCGAGGCTTCTACGGGGATCTATGGCTACACCTTC

CDR3 length: 14
V gene: TRBV5-1
D gene: -
J gene: TRBJ1-3
clone size: -
CDR3 protein: CASSLENSGNTIYF
CDR3 DNA: TGCGCCAGCAGCTTGGAGAACTCTGGAAACACCATATATTTT

CDR3 length: 16
V gene: TRBV4-3
D gene: TRBD1
J gene: TRBJ1-1
clone size: few
CDR3 protein: CASSQDVRGSNTEAFF
CDR3 DNA: TGCGCCAGCAGCCAAGATGTCAGGGGGTCGAACACTGAAGCTTTCTTT

CDR3 length: 14
V gene: TRBV20-1
D gene: -
J gene: TRBJ2-2
clone size: -
CDR3 protein: CSASDGAFTGELFF
CDR3 DNA: TGCAGTGCTAGTGATGGGGCGTTCACCGGGGAGCTGTTTTTT

CDR3 length: 12
V gene: TRBV4-1
D gene: -
J gene: TRBJ2-2
clone size: few
CDR3 protein: CASSPGTGELFF
CDR3 DNA: TGCGCCAGCAGCCCGGGCACCGGGGAGCTGTTTTTT

CDR3 length: 15
V gene: TRBV6-5
D gene: -
J gene: TRBJ1-6
clone size: once
CDR3 protein: CASMGGSSYNSPLHF
CDR3 DNA: TGTGCCAGCATGGGGGGGAGTAGCTATAATTCACCCCTCCACTTT

CDR3 length: 16
V gene: TRBV6-2/TRBV6-3
D gene: -
J gene: TRBJ2-6
clone size: -
CDR3 protein: CASSDSGSAGANVLTF
CDR3 DNA: TGTGCCAGCAGCGATAGTGGGAGCGCAGGGGCCAACGTCCTGACTTTC

CDR3 length: 14
V gene: TRBV6-5
D gene: -
J gene: TRBJ1-6
clone size: -
CDR3 protein: CASSDGGLGSPLHF
CDR3 DNA: TGTGCCAGCAGCGACGGGGGGCTAGGTTCACCCCTCCACTTT

CDR3 length: 16
V gene: TRBV7-6
D gene: TRBD1
J gene: TRBJ2-2
clone size: -
CDR3 protein: CATATRQGDFTGELFF
CDR3 DNA: TGTGCCACCGCCACACGACAGGGGGATTTCACCGGGGAGCTGTTTTTT

CDR3 length: 15
V gene: TRBV2
D gene: -
J gene: TRBJ1-6
clone size: -
CDR3 protein: CASSERRGMYSPLHF
CDR3 DNA: TGTGCCAGCAGTGAACGGAGGGGTATGTATTCACCCCTCCACTTT

CDR3 length: 15
V gene: TRBV2
D gene: TRBD2
J gene: TRBJ2-3
clone size: once
CDR3 protein: CASRAGTIPTDTQYF
CDR3 DNA: TGTGCCAGCAGAGCCGGGACTATCCCCACAGATACGCAGTATTTT

CDR3 length: 14
V gene: TRBV6-5
D gene: -
J gene: TRBJ2-2
clone size: -
CDR3 protein: CASIKEQNTGELFF
CDR3 DNA: TGTGCCAGCATTAAGGAGCAGAACACCGGGGAGCTGTTTTTT

CDR3 length: 15
V gene: TRBV4-3
D gene: -
J gene: TRBJ2-1
clone size: once
CDR3 protein: CASSQSLEGLNEQFF
CDR3 DNA: TGCGCCAGCAGCCAATCCCTCGAGGGGCTGAATGAGCAGTTCTTC

CDR3 length: 15
V gene: TRBV7-2
D gene: TRBD1
J gene: TRBJ2-7
clone size: -
CDR3 protein: CASSKGQGRDYEQYF
CDR3 DNA: TGTGCCAGCAGCAAAGGACAGGGGAGAGACTACGAGCAGTACTTC

CDR3 length: 12
V gene: TRBV25-1
D gene: -
J gene: TRBJ2-1
clone size: once
CDR3 protein: CASGSPYNEQFF
CDR3 DNA: TGTGCCAGTGGTAGTCCTTACAATGAGCAGTTCTTC

CDR3 length: 16
V gene: TRBV5-1
D gene: -
J gene: TRBJ2-5
clone size: -
CDR3 protein: CASSLGGWKQQETQYF
CDR3 DNA: TGCGCCAGCAGCTTGGGGGGGTGGAAGCAACAAGAGACCCAGTACTTC

CDR3 length: 15
V gene: TRBV5-1
D gene: TRBD1
J gene: TRBJ1-2
clone size: -
CDR3 protein: CASSLERGREDGYTF
CDR3 DNA: TGCGCCAGCAGCTTGGAAAGGGGGCGTGAGGATGGCTACACCTTC